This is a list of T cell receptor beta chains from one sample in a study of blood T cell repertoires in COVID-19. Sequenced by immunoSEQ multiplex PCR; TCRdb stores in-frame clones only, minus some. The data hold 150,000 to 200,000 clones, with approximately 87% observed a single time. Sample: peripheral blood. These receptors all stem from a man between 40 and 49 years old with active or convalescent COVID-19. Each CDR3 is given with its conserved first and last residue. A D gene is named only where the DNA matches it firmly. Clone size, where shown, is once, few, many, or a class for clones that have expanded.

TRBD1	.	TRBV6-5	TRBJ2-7	CASSYSATGGLYEQYF	TGTGCCAGCAGTTACTCAGCGACAGGGGGACTCTACGAGCAGTACTTC
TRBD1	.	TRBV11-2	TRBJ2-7	CASSLAWVGTAYYEQYF	TGTGCCAGCAGCTTAGCATGGGTTGGGACAGCATACTACGAGCAGTACTTC
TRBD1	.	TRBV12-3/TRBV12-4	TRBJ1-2	CASIRTGLSGYTF	TGTGCCAGCATCAGGACAGGCCTAAGTGGCTACACCTTC
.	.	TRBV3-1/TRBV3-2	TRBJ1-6	CASSQRGAGSPLHF	TGTGCCAGCAGCCAACGGGGGGCAGGCTCACCCCTCCACTTT
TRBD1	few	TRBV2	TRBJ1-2	CASRLGTDYGYTF	TGTGCCAGCAGGTTAGGGACAGACTATGGCTACACCTTC
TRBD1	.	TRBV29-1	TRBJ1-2	CSVEPTGGQTF	TGCAGCGTTGAGCCGACAGGGGGCCAGACCTTC
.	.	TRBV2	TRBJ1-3	CAGEVSEGNTIYF	TGTGCCGGTGAGGTTTCGGAGGGAAACACCATATATTTT
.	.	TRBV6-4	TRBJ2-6	CASSQEGGANVLTF	TGTGCCAGCAGTCAGGAAGGTGGGGCCAACGTCCTGACTTTC
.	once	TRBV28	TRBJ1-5	CASRRGGLSQPQHF	TGTGCCAGCAGAAGGGGGGGTTTGAGTCAGCCCCAGCATTTT
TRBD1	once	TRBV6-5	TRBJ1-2	CASSYNRGLGYTF	TGTGCCAGCAGTTACAATAGGGGGCTAGGCTACACCTTC
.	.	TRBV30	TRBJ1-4	CAWSVQGPEKLFF	TGTGCCTGGAGTGTACAGGGTCCTGAAAAACTGTTTTTT
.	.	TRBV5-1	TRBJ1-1	CASSPDSAPVKKF	TGCGCCAGCAGCCCCGACTCGGCGCCGGTTAAGAAATTT
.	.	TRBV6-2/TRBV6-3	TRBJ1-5	CASSDDKYNQPQHF	TGTGCCAGCAGCGACGACAAATACAATCAGCCCCAGCATTTT
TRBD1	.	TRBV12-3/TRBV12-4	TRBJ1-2	CASSTQGTWGYTF	TGTGCCAGCAGCACACAGGGGACTTGGGGCTACACCTTC
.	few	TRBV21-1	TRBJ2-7	CASSSLRGRGKLSSYEQYF	TGTGCCAGCAGCTCCTTAAGAGGCAGGGGTAAGCTGAGCTCCTACGAGCAGTACTTC
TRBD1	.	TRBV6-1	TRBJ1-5	CASSRTGGNQPQHF	TGTGCCAGCAGTCGGACAGGGGGGAATCAGCCCCAGCATTTT
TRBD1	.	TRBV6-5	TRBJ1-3	CASSRDRGSGNTIYF	TGTGCCAGCAGTAGGGACAGGGGATCTGGAAACACCATATATTTT
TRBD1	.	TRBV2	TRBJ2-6	CASNEGQGTGANVLTF	TGTGCCAGCAATGAAGGACAGGGGACGGGGGCCAACGTCCTGACTTTC
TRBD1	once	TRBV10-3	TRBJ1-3	CAISEGQGGRGNTIYF	TGTGCCATCAGTGAGGGACAGGGGGGACGAGGAAACACCATATATTTT
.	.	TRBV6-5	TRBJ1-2	CASSYGQNYGYTF	TGTGCCAGCAGTTACGGGCAGAATTATGGCTACACCTTC
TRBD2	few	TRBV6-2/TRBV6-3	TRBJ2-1	CASSYSASGGREQFF	TGTGCCAGCAGTTACTCGGCTAGCGGGGGTCGGGAGCAGTTCTTC
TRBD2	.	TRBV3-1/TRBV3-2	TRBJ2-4	CASSGGRAGVMDIQYF	TGTGCCAGCAGCGGTGGGAGAGCGGGGGTGATGGACATTCAGTACTTC
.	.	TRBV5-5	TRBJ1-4	CASSPLHTGVNEKLFF	TGTGCCAGCAGCCCCCTTCATACAGGCGTTAATGAAAAACTGTTTTTT
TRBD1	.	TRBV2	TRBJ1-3	CASGQGSGNTIYF	TGTGCCAGTGGACAGGGTTCAGGAAACACCATATATTTT
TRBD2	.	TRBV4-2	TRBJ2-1	CASSPLAGGTYNEQFF	TGTGCCAGCAGCCCTCTAGCGGGGGGGACCTACAATGAGCAGTTCTTC
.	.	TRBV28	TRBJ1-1	CASIGAMNTEAFF	TGTGCCAGCATTGGGGCGATGAACACTGAAGCTTTCTTT
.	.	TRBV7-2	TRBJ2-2	CASSAGLPNTGELFF	TGTGCCAGCAGCGCCGGACTGCCGAACACCGGGGAGCTGTTTTTT
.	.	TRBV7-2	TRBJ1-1	CASSLEAGPAFF	TGTGCCAGCAGCTTAGAAGCAGGGCCGGCTTTCTTT
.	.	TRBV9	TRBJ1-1	CASSVEGGRAFF	TGTGCCAGCAGCGTAGAGGGAGGTAGGGCTTTCTTT
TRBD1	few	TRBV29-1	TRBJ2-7	CSVTGAYEQYF	TGCAGCGTAACAGGGGCCTACGAGCAGTACTTC
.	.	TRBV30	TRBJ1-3	CAWSLRDTIYF	TGTGCCTGGAGTTTGAGGGACACCATATATTTT
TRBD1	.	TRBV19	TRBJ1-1	CASSQTGGGTEAFF	TGTGCCAGTAGTCAAACAGGGGGCGGCACTGAAGCTTTCTTT
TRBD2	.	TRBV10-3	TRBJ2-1	CAITGEGLYNEQFF	TGTGCCATCACGGGGGAGGGGCTCTACAATGAGCAGTTCTTC
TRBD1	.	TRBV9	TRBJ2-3	CASSVVGGTGVDTQYF	TGTGCCAGCAGCGTAGTCGGGGGGACAGGGGTGGATACGCAGTATTTT
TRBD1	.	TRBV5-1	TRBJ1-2	CASSLGGQLNYGYTF	TGCGCCAGCAGCTTGGGGGGACAGCTTAACTATGGCTACACCTTC
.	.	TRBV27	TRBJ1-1	CASSLDSMNTEAFF	TGTGCCAGCAGTTTAGACAGTATGAACACTGAAGCTTTCTTT
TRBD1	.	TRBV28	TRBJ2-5	CASSSPDRAGETQYF	TGTGCCAGCAGTTCCCCGGACAGGGCTGGGGAGACCCAGTACTTC
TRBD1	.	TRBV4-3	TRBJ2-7	CASSLDRRYEQYF	TGCGCCAGCAGCCTGGACAGGAGGTACGAGCAGTACTTC
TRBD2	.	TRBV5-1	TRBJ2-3	CASSLSGGGVTDTQYF	TGCGCCAGCAGCTTAAGCGGGGGGGGAGTCACAGATACGCAGTATTTT
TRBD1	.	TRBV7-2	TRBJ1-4	CASSPGQDREKLFF	TGTGCCAGCAGCCCAGGACAGGACAGGGAAAAACTGTTTTTT